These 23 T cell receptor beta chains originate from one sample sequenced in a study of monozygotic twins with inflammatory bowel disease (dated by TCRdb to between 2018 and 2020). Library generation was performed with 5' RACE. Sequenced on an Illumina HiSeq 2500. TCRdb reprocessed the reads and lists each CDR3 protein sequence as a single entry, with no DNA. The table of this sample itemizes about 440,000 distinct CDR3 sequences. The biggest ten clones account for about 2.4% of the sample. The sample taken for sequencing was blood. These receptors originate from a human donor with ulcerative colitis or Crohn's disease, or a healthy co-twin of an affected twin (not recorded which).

The chain's CDR3 is CASSRTSGSAYNEQFF. The gene calls are TRBV18 and TRBJ2-1; the D gene TCRdb calls, TRBD2, cannot be checked with no DNA. CDR1 is KGHSH and CDR2 is LQKENI in the germline V gene. The CDR3 runs to 16 residues.

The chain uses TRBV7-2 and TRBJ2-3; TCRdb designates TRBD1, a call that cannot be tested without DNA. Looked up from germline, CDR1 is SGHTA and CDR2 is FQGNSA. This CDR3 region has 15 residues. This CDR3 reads CASSYPGLATDTQYF. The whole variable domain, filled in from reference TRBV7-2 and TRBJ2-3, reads GAGVSQSPSNKVTEKGKDVELRCDPISGHTALYWYRQSLGQGLEFLIYFQGNSAPDKSGLPSDRFSAERTGGSVSTLTIQRTQQEDSAVYLCASSYPGLATDTQYFGPGTRLTVL.

The CDR3 sequence is CASSFTGVSYEQYF. The chain is built from TRBV7-2 and TRBJ2-7; TCRdb picks TRBD1, but there is no DNA to check that call. The CDR3 totals 14 residues. Looked up from germline, CDR1 is SGHTA and CDR2 is FQGNSA.

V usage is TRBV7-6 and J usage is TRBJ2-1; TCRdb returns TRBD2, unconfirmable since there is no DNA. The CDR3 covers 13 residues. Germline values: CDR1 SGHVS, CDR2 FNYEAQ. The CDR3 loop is CASSPSPRSEQFF.

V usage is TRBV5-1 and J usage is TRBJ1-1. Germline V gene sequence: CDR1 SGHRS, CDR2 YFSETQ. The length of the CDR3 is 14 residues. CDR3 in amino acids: CASSLSPENTEAFF.

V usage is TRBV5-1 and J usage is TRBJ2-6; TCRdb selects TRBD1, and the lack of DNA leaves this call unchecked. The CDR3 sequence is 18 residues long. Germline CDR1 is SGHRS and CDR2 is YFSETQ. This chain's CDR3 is CASSLAGTGGSGANVLTF.

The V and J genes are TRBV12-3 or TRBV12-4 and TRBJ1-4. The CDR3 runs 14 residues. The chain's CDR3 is CASSLRSLNEKLFF.

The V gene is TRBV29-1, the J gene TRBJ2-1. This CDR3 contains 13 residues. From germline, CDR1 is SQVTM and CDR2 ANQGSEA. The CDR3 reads CSVRGSSYNEQFF.

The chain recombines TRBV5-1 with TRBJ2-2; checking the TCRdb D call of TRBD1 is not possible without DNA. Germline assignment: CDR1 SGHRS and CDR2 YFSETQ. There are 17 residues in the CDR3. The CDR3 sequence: CASSPNHPDRDLVELFF.

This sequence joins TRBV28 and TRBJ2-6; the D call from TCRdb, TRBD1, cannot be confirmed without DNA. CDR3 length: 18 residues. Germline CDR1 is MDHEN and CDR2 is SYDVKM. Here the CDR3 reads CASSAAGTGGILANVLTF.

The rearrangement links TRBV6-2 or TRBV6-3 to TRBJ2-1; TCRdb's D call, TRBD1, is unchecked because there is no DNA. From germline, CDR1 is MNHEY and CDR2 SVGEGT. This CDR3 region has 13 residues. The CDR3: CASSTPQGGEQFF.

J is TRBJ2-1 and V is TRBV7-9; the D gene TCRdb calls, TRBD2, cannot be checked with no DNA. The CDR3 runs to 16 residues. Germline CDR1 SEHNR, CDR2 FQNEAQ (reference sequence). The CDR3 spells CASSSRLAGGYNEQFF.

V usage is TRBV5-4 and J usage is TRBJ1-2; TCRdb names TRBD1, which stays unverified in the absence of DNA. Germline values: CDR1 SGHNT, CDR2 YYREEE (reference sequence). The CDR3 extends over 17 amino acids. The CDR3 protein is CASSLEVGGQGSYGYTF.

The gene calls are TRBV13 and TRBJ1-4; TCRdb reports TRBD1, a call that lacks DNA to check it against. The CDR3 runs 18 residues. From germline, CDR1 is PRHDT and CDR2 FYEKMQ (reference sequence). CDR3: CASSLGFSGQTTNEKLFF.

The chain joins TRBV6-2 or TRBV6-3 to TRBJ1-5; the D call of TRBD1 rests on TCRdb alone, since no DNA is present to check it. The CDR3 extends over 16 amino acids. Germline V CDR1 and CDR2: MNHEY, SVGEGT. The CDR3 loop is CASSYSKTGWNQPQHF.

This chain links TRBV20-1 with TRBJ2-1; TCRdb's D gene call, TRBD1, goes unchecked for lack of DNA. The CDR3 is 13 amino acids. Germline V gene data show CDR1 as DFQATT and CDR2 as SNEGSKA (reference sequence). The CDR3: CSASHGTYNEQFF.

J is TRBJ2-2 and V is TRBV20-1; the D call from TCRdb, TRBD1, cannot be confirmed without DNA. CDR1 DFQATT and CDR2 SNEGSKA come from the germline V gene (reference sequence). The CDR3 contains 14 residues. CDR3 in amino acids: CSASRARNTGELFF.

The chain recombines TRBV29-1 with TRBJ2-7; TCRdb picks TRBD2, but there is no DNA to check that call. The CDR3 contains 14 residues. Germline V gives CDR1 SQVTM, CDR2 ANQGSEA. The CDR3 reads CSATRLAGTYEQYF.

The CDR3 reads CASSYQSLRTEQYF. J is TRBJ2-7 and V is TRBV6-6. The CDR3 spans 14 residues. The germline V gene has CDR1 MNHNY and CDR2 SVGAGI (reference sequence).

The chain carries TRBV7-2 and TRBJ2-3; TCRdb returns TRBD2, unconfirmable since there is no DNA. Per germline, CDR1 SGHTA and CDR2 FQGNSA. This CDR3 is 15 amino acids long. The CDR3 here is CASSYTSGSGDTQYF.

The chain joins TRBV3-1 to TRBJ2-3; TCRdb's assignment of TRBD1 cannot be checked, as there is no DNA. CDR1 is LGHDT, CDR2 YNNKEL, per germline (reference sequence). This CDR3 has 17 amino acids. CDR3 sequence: CASSQDTRGGSTDTQYF.

This CDR3 is CASSDPPGGSNQPQHF. The chain recombines TRBV6-4 with TRBJ1-5; the TRBD1 assignment by TCRdb is unverifiable without DNA. The CDR3 length is 16 residues. Per germline, CDR1 MRHNA and CDR2 SNTAGT.

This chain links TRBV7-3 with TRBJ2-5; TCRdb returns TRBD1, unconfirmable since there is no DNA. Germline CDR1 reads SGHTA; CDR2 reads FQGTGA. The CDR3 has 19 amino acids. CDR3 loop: CASSFAPPRTGGGQETQYF.